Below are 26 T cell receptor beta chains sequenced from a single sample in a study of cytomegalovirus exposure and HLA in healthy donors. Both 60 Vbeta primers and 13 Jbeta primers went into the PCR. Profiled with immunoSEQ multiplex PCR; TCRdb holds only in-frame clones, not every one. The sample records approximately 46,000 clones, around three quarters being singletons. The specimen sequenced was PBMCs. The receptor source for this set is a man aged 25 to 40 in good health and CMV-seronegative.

CDR3 nucleotide sequence: TGTGCTAGTGGTCATGGGGACAGGGGGTACGAGCAGTACTTC. Its protein is CASGHGDRGYEQYF. The rearrangement joins TRBV12-5 to TRBJ2-7; the match to TRBD1 covers 11 bases. Germline CDR1 is LGHNT and CDR2 is FRNRAP. This CDR3 is 14 amino acids long. The trim removed 5 bases at V and 4 bases at J, leaving 4 bases unmatched.

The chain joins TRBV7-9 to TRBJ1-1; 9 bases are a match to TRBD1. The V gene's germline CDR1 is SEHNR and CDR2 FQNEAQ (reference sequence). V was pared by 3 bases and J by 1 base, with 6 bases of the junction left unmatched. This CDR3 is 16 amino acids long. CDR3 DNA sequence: TGTGCCAGCAGCTTGGATTCGGGACAGGGGAACACTGAAGCTTTCTTT. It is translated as CASSLDSGQGNTEAFF.

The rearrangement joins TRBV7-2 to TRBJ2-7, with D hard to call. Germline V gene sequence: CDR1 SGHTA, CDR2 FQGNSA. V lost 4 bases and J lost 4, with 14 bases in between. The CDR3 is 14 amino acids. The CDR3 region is CASSSVLSAYEQYF. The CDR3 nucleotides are TGTGCCAGCAGCTCGGTATTGAGTGCGTACGAGCAGTACTTC.

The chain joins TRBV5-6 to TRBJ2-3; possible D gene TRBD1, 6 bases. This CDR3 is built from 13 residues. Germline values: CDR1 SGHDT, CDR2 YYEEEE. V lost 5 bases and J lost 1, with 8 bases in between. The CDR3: CASRWTGTDTQYF. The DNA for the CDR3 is TGTGCCAGCAGGTGGACAGGCACAGATACGCAGTATTTT.

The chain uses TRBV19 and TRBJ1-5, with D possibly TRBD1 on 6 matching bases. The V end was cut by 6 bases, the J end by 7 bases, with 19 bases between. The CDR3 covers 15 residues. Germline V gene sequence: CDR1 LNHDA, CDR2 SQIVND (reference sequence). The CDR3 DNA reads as TGTGCCAGTAGGGAACTCACAGGGCACAGGCAGCCCCAGCATTTT. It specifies CASRELTGHRQPQHF. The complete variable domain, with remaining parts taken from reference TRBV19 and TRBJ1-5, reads DGGITQSPKYLFRKEGQNVTLSCEQNLNHDAMYWYRQDPGQGLRLIYYSQIVNDFQKGDIAEGYSVSREKKESFPLTVTSAQKNPTAFYLCASRELTGHRQPQHFGDGTRLSIL.

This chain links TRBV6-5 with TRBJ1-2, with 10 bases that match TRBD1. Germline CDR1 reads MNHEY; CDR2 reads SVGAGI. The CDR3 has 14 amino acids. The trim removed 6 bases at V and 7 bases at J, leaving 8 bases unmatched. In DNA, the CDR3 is TGTGCCAGCAGGAAGACAGGGGGCTCTCGTGGCTACACCTTC. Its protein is CASRKTGGSRGYTF.

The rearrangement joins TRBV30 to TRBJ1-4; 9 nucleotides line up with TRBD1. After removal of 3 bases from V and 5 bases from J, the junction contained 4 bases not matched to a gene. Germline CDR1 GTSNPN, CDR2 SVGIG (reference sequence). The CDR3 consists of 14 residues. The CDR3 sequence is CAWSLTGGNEKLFF. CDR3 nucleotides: TGTGCCTGGAGCCTGACAGGGGGGAATGAAAAACTGTTTTTT.

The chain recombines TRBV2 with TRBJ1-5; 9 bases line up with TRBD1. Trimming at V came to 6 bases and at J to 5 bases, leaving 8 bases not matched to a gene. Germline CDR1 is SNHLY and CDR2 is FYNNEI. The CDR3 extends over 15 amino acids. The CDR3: CASSGGTGSHQPQHF. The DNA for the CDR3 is TGTGCCAGCAGCGGGGGGACAGGGTCACATCAGCCCCAGCATTTT.

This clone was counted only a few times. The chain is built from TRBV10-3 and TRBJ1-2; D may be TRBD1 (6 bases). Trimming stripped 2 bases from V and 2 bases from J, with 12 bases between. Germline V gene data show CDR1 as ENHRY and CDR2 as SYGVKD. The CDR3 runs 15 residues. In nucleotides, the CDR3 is TGTGCCATCAGTGAGCAGACAGGTCAGAACTATGGCTACACCTTC. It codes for CAISEQTGQNYGYTF.

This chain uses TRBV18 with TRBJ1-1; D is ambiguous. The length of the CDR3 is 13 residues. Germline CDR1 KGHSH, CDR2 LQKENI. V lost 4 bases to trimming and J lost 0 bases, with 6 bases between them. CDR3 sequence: CASSRTMNTEAFF. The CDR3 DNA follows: TGTGCCAGCTCACGGACTATGAACACTGAAGCTTTCTTT.

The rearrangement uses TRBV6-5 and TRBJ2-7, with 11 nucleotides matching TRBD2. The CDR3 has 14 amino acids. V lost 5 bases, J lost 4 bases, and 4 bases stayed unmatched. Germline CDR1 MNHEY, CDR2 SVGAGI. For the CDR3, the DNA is TGTGCCAGCAGTCGGGGACTAGCGGAATACGAGCAGTACTTC. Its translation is CASSRGLAEYEQYF.

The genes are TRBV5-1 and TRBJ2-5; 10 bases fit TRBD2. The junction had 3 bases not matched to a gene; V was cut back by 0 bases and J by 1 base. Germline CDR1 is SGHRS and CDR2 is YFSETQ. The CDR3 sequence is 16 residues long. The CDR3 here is CASSLGPSGGQETQYF. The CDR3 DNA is TGCGCCAGCAGCTTGGGCCCTAGCGGGGGCCAAGAGACCCAGTACTTC.

This CDR3 reads CASRGQGGDTQYF. CDR3 sequence (DNA): TGTGCCAGCAGGGGACAGGGGGGAGATACGCAGTATTTT. The chain uses TRBV9 and TRBJ2-3, with TRBD1 matching 11 bases. This CDR3 is 13 amino acids long. In germline, CDR1 is SGDLS, CDR2 YYNGEE. The trim removed 5 bases at V and 5 bases at J, leaving 1 base unmatched.

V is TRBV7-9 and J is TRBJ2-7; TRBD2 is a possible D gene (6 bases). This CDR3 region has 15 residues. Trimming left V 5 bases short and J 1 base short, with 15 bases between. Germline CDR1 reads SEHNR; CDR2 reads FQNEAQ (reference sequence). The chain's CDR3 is CASSQISGPSYEQYF. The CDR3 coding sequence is TGTGCCAGCAGCCAGATTAGCGGACCGTCCTACGAGCAGTACTTC. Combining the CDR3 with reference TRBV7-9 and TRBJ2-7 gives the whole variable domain DTGVSQNPRHKITKRGQNVTFRCDPISEHNRLYWYRQTLGQGPEFLTYFQNEAQLEKSRLLSDRFSAERPKGSFSTLEIQRTEQGDSAMYLCASSQISGPSYEQYFGPGTRLTVT.

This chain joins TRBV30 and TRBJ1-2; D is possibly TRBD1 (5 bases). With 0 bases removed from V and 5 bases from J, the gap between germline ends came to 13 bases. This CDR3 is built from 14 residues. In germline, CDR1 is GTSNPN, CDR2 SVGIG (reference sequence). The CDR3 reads CAWSVLREDYGYTF. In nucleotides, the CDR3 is TGTGCCTGGAGTGTACTCAGGGAAGATTATGGCTACACCTTC.

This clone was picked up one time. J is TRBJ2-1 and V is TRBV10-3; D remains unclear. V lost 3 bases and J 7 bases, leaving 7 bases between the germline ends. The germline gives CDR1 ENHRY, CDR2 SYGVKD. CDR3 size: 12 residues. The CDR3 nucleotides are TGTGCCATCAGTGATTTAGTTAATGAGCAGTTCTTC. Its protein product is CAISDLVNEQFF.

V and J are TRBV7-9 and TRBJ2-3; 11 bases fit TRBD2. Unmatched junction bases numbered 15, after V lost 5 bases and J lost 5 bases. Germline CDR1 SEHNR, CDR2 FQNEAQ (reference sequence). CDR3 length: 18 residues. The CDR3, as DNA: TGTGCCAGCAGCCCTAATAGCGGGAGGGCCGGAAGACGAGATACGCAGTATTTT. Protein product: CASSPNSGRAGRRDTQYF.

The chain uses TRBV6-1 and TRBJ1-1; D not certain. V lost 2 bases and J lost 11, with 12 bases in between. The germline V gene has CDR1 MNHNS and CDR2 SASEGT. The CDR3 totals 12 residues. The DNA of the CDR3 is TGTGCCAGCAGTGAACCTGGGCCTCGGGCTTTCTTT. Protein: CASSEPGPRAFF.

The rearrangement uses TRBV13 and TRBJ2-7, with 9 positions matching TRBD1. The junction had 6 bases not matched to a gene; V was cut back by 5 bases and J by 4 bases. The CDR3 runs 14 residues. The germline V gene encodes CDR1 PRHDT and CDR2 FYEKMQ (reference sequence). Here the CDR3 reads CASSKNRGRYEQYF. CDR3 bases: TGTGCCAGCAGCAAAAACAGGGGGCGGTACGAGCAGTACTTC. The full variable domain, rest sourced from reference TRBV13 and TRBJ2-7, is AAGVIQSPRHLIKEKRETATLKCYPIPRHDTVYWYQQGPGQDPQFLISFYEKMQSDKGSIPDRFSAQQFSDYHSELNMSSLELGDSALYFCASSKNRGRYEQYFGPGTRLTVT.

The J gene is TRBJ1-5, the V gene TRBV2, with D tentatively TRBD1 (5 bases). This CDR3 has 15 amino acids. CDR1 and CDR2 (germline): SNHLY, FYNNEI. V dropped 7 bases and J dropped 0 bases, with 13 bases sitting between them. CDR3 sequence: CASTQDKNSNQPQHF. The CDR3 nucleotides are TGTGCCAGCACCCAGGACAAGAATAGCAATCAGCCCCAGCATTTT. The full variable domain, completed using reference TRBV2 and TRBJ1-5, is EPEVTQTPSHQVTQMGQEVILRCVPISNHLYFYWYRQILGQKVEFLVSFYNNEISEKSEIFDDQFSVERPDGSNFTLKIRSTKLEDSAMYFCASTQDKNSNQPQHFGDGTRLSIL.

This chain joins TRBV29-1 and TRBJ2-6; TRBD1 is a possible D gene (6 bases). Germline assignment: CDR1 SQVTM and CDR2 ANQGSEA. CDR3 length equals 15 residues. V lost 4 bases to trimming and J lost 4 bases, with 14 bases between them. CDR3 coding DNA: TGCAGCGTTGGCCTAGGGGGAGTGGGGGCCAACGTCCTGACTTTC. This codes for CSVGLGGVGANVLTF. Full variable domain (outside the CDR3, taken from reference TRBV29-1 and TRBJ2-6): SAVISQKPSRDICQRGTSLTIQCQVDSQVTMMFWYRQQPGQSLTLIATANQGSEATYESGFVIDKFPISRPNLTFSTLTVSNMSPEDSSIYLCSVGLGGVGANVLTFGAGSRLTVL.

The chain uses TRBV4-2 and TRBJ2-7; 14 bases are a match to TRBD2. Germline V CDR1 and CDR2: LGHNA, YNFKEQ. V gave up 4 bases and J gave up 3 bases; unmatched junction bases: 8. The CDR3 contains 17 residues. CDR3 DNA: TGTGCCAGCAGCCCCTTGGGACTAGCGGGAGATAGCTACGAGCAGTACTTC. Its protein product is CASSPLGLAGDSYEQYF.

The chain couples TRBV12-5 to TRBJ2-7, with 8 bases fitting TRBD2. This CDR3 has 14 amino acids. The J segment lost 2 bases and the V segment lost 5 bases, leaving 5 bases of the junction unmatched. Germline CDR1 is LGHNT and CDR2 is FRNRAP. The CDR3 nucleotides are TGTGCTAGTGGTAATTACGGGGGGGCCTACGAGCAGTACTTC. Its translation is CASGNYGGAYEQYF.

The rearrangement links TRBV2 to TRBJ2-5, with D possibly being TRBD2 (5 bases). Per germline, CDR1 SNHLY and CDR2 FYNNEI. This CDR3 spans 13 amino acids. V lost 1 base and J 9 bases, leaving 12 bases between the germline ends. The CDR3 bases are TGTGCCAGCAGTGAAGTATCGTGGGGAGCCCAGTACTTC. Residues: CASSEVSWGAQYF. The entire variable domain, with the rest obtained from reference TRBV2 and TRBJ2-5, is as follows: EPEVTQTPSHQVTQMGQEVILRCVPISNHLYFYWYRQILGQKVEFLVSFYNNEISEKSEIFDDQFSVERPDGSNFTLKIRSTKLEDSAMYFCASSEVSWGAQYFGPGTRLLVL.

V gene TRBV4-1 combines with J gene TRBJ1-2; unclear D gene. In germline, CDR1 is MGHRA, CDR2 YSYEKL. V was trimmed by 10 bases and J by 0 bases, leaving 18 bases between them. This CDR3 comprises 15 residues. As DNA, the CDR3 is TGCGCCATATCGCGTGAGAACCCCGCTAACTATGGCTACACCTTC. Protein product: CAISRENPANYGYTF.

CDR3 amino acids: CASSRQGPSYEQYF. In DNA form, the CDR3 reads TGTGCCAGCAGTCGACAGGGACCCTCCTACGAGCAGTACTTC. The chain has TRBV6-5 and TRBJ2-5, with TRBD1 identical over 7 bases. The DNA matches TRBJ2-7 better at its end, which makes the J call doubtful. Germline assignment: CDR1 MNHEY and CDR2 SVGAGI. This CDR3 comprises 14 residues.